The subject of this entry is one T cell receptor beta chain. Its antigen is unidentified. Profiled with immunoSEQ multiplex PCR; TCRdb holds only in-frame clones, not every one. The repertoire holds 2,000 to 2,500 clones, about 73% seen once, with roughly 13% in the top ten. The V and J ends lost 3 bases and 6 bases respectively, with 26 bases between them. This CDR3 is 19 amino acids long. The V gene's germline CDR1 is MDHEN and CDR2 SYDVKM. This entry is derived from a study of T cell repertoires in ileal Crohn's disease. Overall study: Every patient was operated on for stricturing (61%) or penetrating (approximately 40%) complications.

Lamina propria lymphocytes from surgical specimens were isolated on a density gradient before sorting. Study results and caveats: Active smokers at surgery had more clonal expansions than non-smokers. Sorted CD8 T cells held more high-frequency clones than CD4.

The chain couples TRBV28 to TRBJ2-2; TRBD2 might be the D (8 bases). This TCR derives from an adult with Crohn's disease. Some clones in this sample may be carry-over from other donors' samples. The sequencing input was CD8+ T cells from ileum. The CDR3 sequence: CASSLRDRVGLDNSGELFF. CDR3 DNA: TGTGCCAGCAGTTTGAGGGACAGAGTGGGACTAGATAATTCCGGGGAGCTGTTTTTT.